Below, 27 T cell receptor beta chains from the same sample are listed, as sequenced in a study of OX40 agonist ivuxolimab in advanced cancers. The method was immunoSEQ multiplex PCR; TCRdb's version includes in-frame clones alone and lacks a portion of them. This table has under 45,000 clones, 70% to 85% appearing once. The specimen comprised CD4+ or CD8+ T cells sorted from blood, sampled in a trial of the OX40 agonist ivuxolimab. The receptor set was obtained from an adult with an advanced solid tumor such as melanoma, head and neck, liver or kidney cancer.

This clone showed up just once. This chain uses TRBV5-5 with TRBJ2-7; no firm D call. Germline CDR1 is SGHKS and CDR2 is YYEKEE (reference sequence). The CDR3 has 12 residues. V was clipped by 2 bases and J by 1 base, with 4 bases between them. The DNA for the CDR3 is TGTGCCAGCAGCTTTTATTCCTACGAGCAGTACTTC. This sequence encodes CASSFYSYEQYF.

This clone was recorded a few times. The chain couples TRBV7-6 to TRBJ1-4; D perhaps matches TRBD1 (5 bases). Trimming removed 6 bases from V and 12 bases from J, with 20 bases in between. Looked up from germline, CDR1 is SGHVS and CDR2 is FNYEAQ. The CDR3 extends over 14 amino acids. CDR3 sequence: CASSPSGTPGELFF. CDR3 DNA: TGTGCCAGCAGTCCTAGTGGCACGCCGGGGGAACTGTTTTTT.

The chain combines TRBV5-6 with TRBJ2-5, with 10 bases that match TRBD1. The germline V gene has CDR1 SGHDT and CDR2 YYEEEE. The ends lost 7 bases at V and 1 base at J; junction bases unmatched: 1. The CDR3 sequence is 13 residues long. CDR3 in DNA: TGTGCCAGCGACAGGGGGCTCCAAGAGACCCAGTACTTC. Its protein is CASDRGLQETQYF.

The genes are TRBV5-6 and TRBJ2-5; D not resolved. Trimming shortened V by 4 bases and J by 5 bases, and 18 bases separated the two germline ends. The CDR3 covers 15 residues. CDR1 and CDR2 (germline): SGHDT, YYEEEE. CDR3 in amino acids: CASSEPGRSGETQYF. The CDR3 DNA sequence: TGTGCCAGCAGCGAACCCGGACGGTCCGGGGAGACCCAGTACTTC.

V usage is TRBV5-1 and J usage is TRBJ1-1; D is perhaps TRBD1 (6 bases). This CDR3 has 15 residues. The germline CDR1 and CDR2 sequences are SGHRS and YFSETQ. V lost 0 bases and J 3 bases, leaving 12 bases between the germline ends. The CDR3: CASSLGRGSDTEAFF. The DNA of the CDR3 is TGCGCCAGCAGCTTGGGCAGGGGATCGGACACTGAAGCTTTCTTT.

This clone was recorded many times. The chain carries TRBV5-7 and TRBJ1-2, with 7 positions matching TRBD1. TRBV5-7 qualifies as an ORF whose function is uncertain. The CDR3 consists of 12 residues. The V and J ends lost 7 bases and 5 bases, in that order; junction bases with no gene match: 5. DNA for the CDR3: TGTGCCAGCGACGACAGGGTGTATGGCTACACCTTC. Its translation: CASDDRVYGYTF.

The V gene is TRBV11-2, the J gene TRBJ1-1, with 8 bases identical to TRBD1. The V gene end was trimmed by 3 bases and the J gene end by 8 bases; junction bases not matched to a gene: 8. Germline CDR1 is SGHAT and CDR2 is FQNNGV. The CDR3 totals 14 residues. CDR3 nucleotide sequence: TGTGCCAGCAGCTTCTCTCAGGGGGCTTACGAAGCTTTCTTT. Translating it yields CASSFSQGAYEAFF. Full variable domain (outside the CDR3, taken from reference TRBV11-2 and TRBJ1-1): EAGVAQSPRYKIIEKRQSVAFWCNPISGHATLYWYQQILGQGPKLLIQFQNNGVVDDSQLPKDRFSAERLKGVDSTLKIQPAKLEDSAVYLCASSFSQGAYEAFFGQGTRLTVV.

The V and J genes are TRBV5-4 and TRBJ2-3; no reliable D call. V gave up 3 bases and J gave up 4 bases, with 21 bases separating them. The V gene's germline CDR1 is SGHNT and CDR2 YYREEE (reference sequence). The CDR3 has 17 residues. CDR3 in amino acids: CASSSLTGPDPSDTQYF. In nucleotides, the CDR3 is TGTGCCAGCAGCTCACTTACCGGCCCCGACCCGTCAGATACGCAGTATTTT.

The chain employs TRBV4-3 and TRBJ1-4; D not certain. Germline CDR1 is LGHNA and CDR2 is YSLEER. This CDR3 comprises 16 residues. V was cut by 0 bases and J by 8 bases, with 16 bases left in between. CDR3: CASSQDRTAVGEKLFF. CDR3 DNA sequence: TGCGCCAGCAGCCAAGATCGGACGGCGGTAGGGGAAAAACTGTTTTTT.

The rearrangement joins TRBV4-2 to TRBJ1-5; D is unclear. The CDR3 runs to 13 residues. The V gene lost 1 base and the J gene lost 5 bases, with 6 bases spanning the gap. The germline V gene has CDR1 LGHNA and CDR2 YNFKEQ. The CDR3 here is CASSQARDQPQHF. The CDR3 nucleotides read TGTGCCAGCAGCCAAGCAAGGGATCAGCCCCAGCATTTT.

This clone has just one count. The CDR3 region is CASSSDRPTSGNTIYF. CDR3 bases: TGCGCCAGCAGCTCGGACAGGCCCACCTCTGGAAACACCATATATTTT. The chain recombines TRBV5-1 with TRBJ1-3; 7 bases fit TRBD1. This CDR3 is 16 amino acids long. The V segment lost 3 bases and the J segment 0 bases; nucleotides outside the gene matches: 6. CDR1 and CDR2 from the germline V gene are SGHRS and YFSETQ.

Written as DNA, the CDR3 is TGCGCCAGCAGCGTGGCCCGGGCTAGCGGGACGGGGGAGCAGTACTTC. Protein sequence: CASSVARASGTGEQYF. The V gene is TRBV5-1, the J gene TRBJ2-7, with TRBD2 matching 9 bases. With 4 bases clipped from V and 7 bases from J, the junction kept 15 bases outside the gene matches. The CDR3 is 16 residues long. Germline lookup yields CDR1 SGHRS and CDR2 YFSETQ.

The genes are TRBV7-2 and TRBJ2-3, with D perhaps assigned TRBD1 or TRBD2 (5 bases each). Trimming stripped 0 bases from V and 11 bases from J, with 12 bases between. CDR3 length: 13 residues. Germline assignment: CDR1 SGHTA and CDR2 FQGNSA. The CDR3 sequence is CASSLALGTEQYF. The DNA for the CDR3 is TGTGCCAGCAGCTTAGCGCTCGGGACGGAGCAGTATTTT. The full variable domain, in which reference TRBV7-2 and TRBJ2-3 provide the parts outside the CDR3, is GAGVSQSPSNKVTEKGKDVELRCDPISGHTALYWYRQSLGQGLEFLIYFQGNSAPDKSGLPSDRFSAERTGGSVSTLTIQRTQQEDSAVYLCASSLALGTEQYFGPGTRLTVL.

J is TRBJ2-7 and V is TRBV21-1. TRBV21-1 corresponds to a pseudogene. CDR3 length: 12 residues. This chain's CDR3 is CASSKEAYEQYF. DNA of the CDR3: TGTGCCAGCAGCAAAGAGGCCTACGAGCAGTACTTC.

The chain employs TRBV7-6 and TRBJ2-1; 7 nucleotides line up with TRBD1. Losses at the gene ends were 5 bases for V and 9 bases for J; bases not matched to a gene: 10. CDR1 and CDR2 (germline): SGHVS, FNYEAQ. The CDR3 has 14 amino acids. This CDR3 is CASSPNDRDSEQFF. The CDR3 DNA reads TGTGCCAGCAGCCCCAACGACAGGGACAGTGAGCAGTTCTTC.

This clone was seen only a few times. The rearrangement links TRBV2 to TRBJ2-7; 8 nucleotides align to TRBD1. The germline V gene has CDR1 SNHLY and CDR2 FYNNEI. The V gene end was trimmed by 6 bases and the J gene end by 7 bases; junction bases not matched to a gene: 5. The CDR3 is 12 residues long. CDR3 in amino acids: CASRRQGNEQYF. The CDR3 bases are TGTGCCAGCAGGAGACAGGGGAATGAGCAGTACTTC.

V is TRBV4-1 and J is TRBJ2-7, with 8 bases matching TRBD2. V shed 1 base, J shed 1 base, and the junction held 3 bases outside the gene matches. Germline CDR1 is MGHRA and CDR2 is YSYEKL. This CDR3 region has 15 residues. CDR3 sequence: CASSQGLALSYEQYF. The CDR3 coding sequence is TGCGCCAGCAGCCAAGGACTAGCGCTATCCTACGAGCAGTACTTC.

V usage is TRBV27 and J usage is TRBJ2-7; 9 positions match TRBD1. The CDR3 is 14 residues long. In germline, CDR1 is MNHEY, CDR2 SMNVEV (reference sequence). J gave up 5 bases and V 6 bases, and 8 bases lay outside the gene matches. The CDR3 bases are TGTGCCAGCAGCAAACAGGGGGCGGTCCACGAGCAGTACTTC. This sequence encodes CASSKQGAVHEQYF.

The V call is TRBV6-6, the J call TRBJ2-5, with 7 positions matching TRBD2. The CDR3 is made up of 16 amino acids. CDR1 and CDR2 from the germline V gene are MNHNY and SVGAGI (reference sequence). Trimming at V came to 0 bases and at J to 5 bases, leaving 9 bases not matched to a gene. CDR3 in DNA: TGTGCCAGCAGTTACTCGACATGGGGGGGTGACGAGACCCAGTACTTC. Protein: CASSYSTWGGDETQYF.

This chain uses TRBV4-3 with TRBJ2-7; 10 bases agree with TRBD1. The CDR3 sequence is 13 residues long. In germline, CDR1 is LGHNA, CDR2 YSLEER. Losses at the gene ends were 5 bases for V and 6 bases for J; bases not matched to a gene: 4. CDR3 sequence reads: CASSRDRGVEQYF. The CDR3 coding sequence is TGCGCCAGCAGCAGGGACAGGGGAGTCGAGCAGTACTTC.

This clone was seen a single time. CDR3 sequence: CASSLTGRMLHNEQFF. The CDR3 coding sequence is TGTGCCAGCAGCTTAACCGGGAGGATGCTACACAATGAGCAGTTCTTC. The V call is TRBV7-9, the J call TRBJ2-1, with TRBD2 matching 7 bases. The CDR3 totals 16 residues. The germline V gene has CDR1 SEHNR and CDR2 FQNEAQ (reference sequence). V was clipped by 2 bases and J by 5 bases; unmatched bases: 9.

The chain combines TRBV15 with TRBJ1-1; the D is unclear. Trimming stripped 1 base from V and 1 base from J, with 7 bases between. This CDR3 region has 14 residues. CDR1 and CDR2 from the germline V gene are LNHNV and YYDKDF (reference sequence). The CDR3: CATSRGRPNTEAFF. The CDR3 DNA reads TGTGCCACCAGCAGAGGCAGGCCGAACACTGAAGCTTTCTTT. The full variable domain, rest sourced from reference TRBV15 and TRBJ1-1, is DAMVIQNPRYQVTQFGKPVTLSCSQTLNHNVMYWYQQKSSQAPKLLFHYYDKDFNNEADTPDNFQSRRPNTSFCFLDIRSPGLGDTAMYLCATSRGRPNTEAFFGQGTRLTVV.

The chain joins TRBV4-1 to TRBJ2-5; the D gene is possibly TRBD1 (6 bases). CDR1 is MGHRA, CDR2 YSYEKL, per germline. V lost 6 bases and J 4 bases, leaving 15 bases between the germline ends. The CDR3 sequence is 14 residues long. CDR3 in amino acids: CASRPTGQGETQYF. DNA for the CDR3: TGCGCCAGCAGGCCGACAGGTCAAGGAGAGACCCAGTACTTC.

The genes are TRBV7-9 and TRBJ1-1; maybe TRBD1 (5 bases). V was clipped by 5 bases and J by 1 base, with 11 bases between them. The germline V gene has CDR1 SEHNR and CDR2 FQNEAQ (reference sequence). This CDR3 is built from 14 residues. CDR3 coding DNA: TGTGCCAGCAGCCCACGCGGGGGGAACACTGAAGCTTTCTTT. This gives the protein CASSPRGGNTEAFF.

The chain combines TRBV7-9 with TRBJ1-3; D remains ambiguous. The CDR3 extends over 18 amino acids. Germline V gene data show CDR1 as SEHNR and CDR2 as FQNEAQ (reference sequence). With 4 bases removed from V and 7 bases from J, the gap between germline ends came to 26 bases. The CDR3 loop reads CASSSPYEGGYLKNTIYF. CDR3 coding DNA: TGTGCCAGCAGCTCACCTTATGAGGGAGGATACTTGAAGAACACCATATATTTT.

The chain employs TRBV6-5 and TRBJ2-7, with D perhaps matching TRBD1 (5 bases). The CDR3 sequence is 13 residues long. The ends were cut back, 5 bases at V and 2 bases at J, with 10 bases in the middle. Germline V gene data show CDR1 as MNHEY and CDR2 as SVGAGI. The CDR3 reads CASSPDSTYEQYF. CDR3 nucleotides: TGTGCCAGCAGTCCAGACAGTACCTACGAGCAGTACTTC.

The J gene is TRBJ1-3, the V gene TRBV4-3, with a possible D match to TRBD1 (6 bases). The germline V gene encodes CDR1 LGHNA and CDR2 YSLEER. The CDR3 contains 16 residues. V lost 0 bases and J lost 9, with 18 bases in between. CDR3 nucleotide sequence: TGCGCCAGCAGCCAAGATTTGTGGGGGCCCAGTGGCACCATATATTTT. Its protein product is CASSQDLWGPSGTIYF.